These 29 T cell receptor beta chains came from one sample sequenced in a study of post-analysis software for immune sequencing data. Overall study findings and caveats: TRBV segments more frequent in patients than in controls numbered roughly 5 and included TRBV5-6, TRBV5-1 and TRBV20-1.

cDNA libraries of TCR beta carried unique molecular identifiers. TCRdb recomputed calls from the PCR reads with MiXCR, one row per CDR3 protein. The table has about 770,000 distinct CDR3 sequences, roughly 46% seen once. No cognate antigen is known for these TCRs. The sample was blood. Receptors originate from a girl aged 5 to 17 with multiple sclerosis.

The CDR3 loop is CASSPNQWVDYGYTF. CDR3 DNA sequence: TGTGCCAGCAGCCCTAACCAATGGGTAGACTATGGCTACACCTTC. The chain links TRBV9 to TRBJ1-2; D gene uncertain. The ends were cut back, 4 bases at V and 3 bases at J, with 16 bases in the middle. Germline values: CDR1 SGDLS, CDR2 YYNGEE. This CDR3 spans 15 amino acids.

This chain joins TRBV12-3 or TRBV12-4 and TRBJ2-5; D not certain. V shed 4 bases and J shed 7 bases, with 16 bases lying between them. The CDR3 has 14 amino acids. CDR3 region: CASSSPTVRRTQYF. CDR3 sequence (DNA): TGTGCCAGCAGTTCCCCGACGGTGAGACGGACCCAGTACTTC.

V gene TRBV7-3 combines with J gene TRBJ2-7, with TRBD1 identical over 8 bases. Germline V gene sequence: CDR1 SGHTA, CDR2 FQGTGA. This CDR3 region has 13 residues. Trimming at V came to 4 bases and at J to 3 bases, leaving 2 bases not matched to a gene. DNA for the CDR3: TGTGCCAGCAGCTCGGGACAGGACTACGAGCAGTACTTC. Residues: CASSSGQDYEQYF.

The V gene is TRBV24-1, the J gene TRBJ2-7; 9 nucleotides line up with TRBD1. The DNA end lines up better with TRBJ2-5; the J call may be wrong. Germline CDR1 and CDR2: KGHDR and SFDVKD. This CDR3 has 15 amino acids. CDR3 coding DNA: TGTGCCACCAGTGACGCCGACAGGGGGTCGGGGACCCAGTACTTC. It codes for CATSDADRGSGTQYF.

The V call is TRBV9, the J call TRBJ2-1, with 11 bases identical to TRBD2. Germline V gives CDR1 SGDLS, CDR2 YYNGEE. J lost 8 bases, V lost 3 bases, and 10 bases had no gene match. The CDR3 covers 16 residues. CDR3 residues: CASSANRLAGWDEQFF. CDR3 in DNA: TGTGCCAGCAGCGCGAATAGACTAGCGGGATGGGATGAGCAGTTCTTC.

CDR3: CASSEVMDRGHQYF. CDR3 nucleotide sequence: TGTGCCAGCAGTGAAGTAATGGACAGGGGGCATCAGTACTTC. J is TRBJ2-5 and V is TRBV2; 11 positions agree with TRBD1. V shed 1 base, J shed 11 bases, and the junction held 6 bases outside the gene matches. Looked up from germline, CDR1 is SNHLY and CDR2 is FYNNEI. CDR3 size: 14 residues.

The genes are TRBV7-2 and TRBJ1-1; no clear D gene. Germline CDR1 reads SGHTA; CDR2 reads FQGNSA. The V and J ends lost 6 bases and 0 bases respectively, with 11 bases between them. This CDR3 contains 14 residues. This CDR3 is CASRLRGVNTEAFF. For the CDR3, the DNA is TGTGCCAGCAGGTTACGCGGCGTGAACACTGAAGCTTTCTTT.

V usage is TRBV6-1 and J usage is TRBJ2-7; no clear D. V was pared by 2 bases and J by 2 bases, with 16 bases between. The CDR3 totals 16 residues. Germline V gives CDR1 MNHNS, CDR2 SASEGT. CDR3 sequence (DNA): TGTGCCAGCAGTGAAATTGGTGGAGCGAAGACCTACGAGCAGTACTTC. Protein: CASSEIGGAKTYEQYF.

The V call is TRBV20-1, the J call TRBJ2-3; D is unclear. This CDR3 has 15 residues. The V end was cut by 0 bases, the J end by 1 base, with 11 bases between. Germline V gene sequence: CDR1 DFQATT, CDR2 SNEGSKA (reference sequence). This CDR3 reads CSARDFSTGTDTQYF. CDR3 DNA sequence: TGCAGTGCTAGAGATTTCAGCACGGGCACAGATACGCAGTATTTT.

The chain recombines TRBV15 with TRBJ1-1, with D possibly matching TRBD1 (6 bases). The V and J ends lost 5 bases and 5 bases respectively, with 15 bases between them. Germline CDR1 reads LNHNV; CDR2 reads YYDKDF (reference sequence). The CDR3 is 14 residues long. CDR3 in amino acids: CATSEGGLGTEAFF. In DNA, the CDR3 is TGTGCCACCAGCGAGGGGGGGCTGGGAACTGAAGCTTTCTTT. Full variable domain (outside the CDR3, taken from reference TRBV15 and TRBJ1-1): DAMVIQNPRYQVTQFGKPVTLSCSQTLNHNVMYWYQQKSSQAPKLLFHYYDKDFNNEADTPDNFQSRRPNTSFCFLDIRSPGLGDTAMYLCATSEGGLGTEAFFGQGTRLTVV.

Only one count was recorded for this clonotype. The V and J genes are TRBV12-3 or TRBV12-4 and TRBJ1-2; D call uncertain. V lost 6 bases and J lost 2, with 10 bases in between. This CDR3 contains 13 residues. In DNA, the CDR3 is TGTGCCAGCAGGCCGAGGGAGAACTATGGCTACACCTTC. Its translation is CASRPRENYGYTF.

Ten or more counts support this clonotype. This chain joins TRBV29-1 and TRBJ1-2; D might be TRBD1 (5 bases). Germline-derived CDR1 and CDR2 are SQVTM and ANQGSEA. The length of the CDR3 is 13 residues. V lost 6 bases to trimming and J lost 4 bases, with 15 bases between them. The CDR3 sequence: CSVRLTAIYGYTF. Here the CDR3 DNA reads TGCAGCGTCCGCTTGACAGCCATCTATGGCTACACCTTC.

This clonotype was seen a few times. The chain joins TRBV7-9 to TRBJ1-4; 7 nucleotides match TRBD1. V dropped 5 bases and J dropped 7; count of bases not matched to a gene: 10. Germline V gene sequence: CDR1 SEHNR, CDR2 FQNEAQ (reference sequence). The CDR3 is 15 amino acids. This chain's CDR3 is CASSRIQGNSEKLFF. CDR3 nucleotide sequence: TGTGCCAGCAGCCGTATACAGGGGAATTCTGAAAAACTGTTTTTT.

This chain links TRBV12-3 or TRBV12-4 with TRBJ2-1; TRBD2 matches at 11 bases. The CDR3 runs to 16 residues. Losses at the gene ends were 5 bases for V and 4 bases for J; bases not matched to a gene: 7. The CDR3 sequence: CASSATSGRSYNEQFF. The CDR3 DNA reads TGTGCCAGCAGTGCCACTAGCGGGAGATCTTACAATGAGCAGTTCTTC.

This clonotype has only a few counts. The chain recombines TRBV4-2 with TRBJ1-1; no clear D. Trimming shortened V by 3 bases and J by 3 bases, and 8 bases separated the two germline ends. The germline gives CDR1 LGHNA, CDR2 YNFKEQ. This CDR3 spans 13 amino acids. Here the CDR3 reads CASSQFRDTEAFF. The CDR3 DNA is TGTGCCAGCAGCCAGTTTCGTGACACTGAAGCTTTCTTT.

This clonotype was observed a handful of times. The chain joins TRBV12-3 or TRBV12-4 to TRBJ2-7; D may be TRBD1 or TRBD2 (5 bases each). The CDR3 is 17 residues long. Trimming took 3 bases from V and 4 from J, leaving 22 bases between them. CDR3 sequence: CASSFFGGGGTKYEQYF. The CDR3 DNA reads TGTGCCAGCAGTTTTTTCGGCGGAGGTGGGACCAAATACGAGCAGTACTTC.

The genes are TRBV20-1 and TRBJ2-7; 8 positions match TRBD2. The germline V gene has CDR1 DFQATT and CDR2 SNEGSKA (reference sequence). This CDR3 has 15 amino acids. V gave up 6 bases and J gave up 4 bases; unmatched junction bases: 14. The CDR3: CSAPVAAGAGYEQYF. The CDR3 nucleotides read TGCAGTGCCCCTGTGGCAGCGGGAGCGGGTTACGAGCAGTACTTC.

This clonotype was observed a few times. The CDR3: CASAVGGSEQFF. In nucleotides, the CDR3 is TGTGCCAGCGCCGTAGGGGGGAGTGAGCAGTTCTTC. The J gene is TRBJ2-1, the V gene TRBV5-6; possibly TRBD1 or TRBD2 for D (6 bases each). Germline V gene lookup returns CDR1 SGHDT and CDR2 YYEEEE. The CDR3 sequence is 12 residues long. Deletions cut 7 bases from V and 9 bases from J, with 14 bases between.

CDR3 region: CASSQGTGGPYEQYF. The CDR3, as DNA: TGCGCCAGCAGCCAAGGGACAGGGGGCCCCTACGAGCAGTACTTC. The chain recombines TRBV4-3 with TRBJ2-7, with TRBD1 identical over 11 bases. Germline loops: CDR1 LGHNA, CDR2 YSLEER. V gave up 1 base and J gave up 2 bases; unmatched junction bases: 1. The CDR3 contains 15 residues.

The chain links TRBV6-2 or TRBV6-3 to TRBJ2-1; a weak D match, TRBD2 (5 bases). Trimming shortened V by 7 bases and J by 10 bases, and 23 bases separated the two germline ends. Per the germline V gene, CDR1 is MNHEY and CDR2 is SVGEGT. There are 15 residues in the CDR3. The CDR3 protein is CASIPRVSPGGEQFF. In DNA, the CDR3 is TGTGCCAGCATCCCCCGGGTGAGCCCAGGAGGAGAGCAGTTCTTC.

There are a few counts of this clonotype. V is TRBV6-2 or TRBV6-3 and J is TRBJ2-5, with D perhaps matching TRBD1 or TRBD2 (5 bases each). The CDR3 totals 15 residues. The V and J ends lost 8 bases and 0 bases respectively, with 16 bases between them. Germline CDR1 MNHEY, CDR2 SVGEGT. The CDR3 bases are TGTGCCAGCGGCCCAGGGACCTCGTACCAAGAGACCCAGTACTTC. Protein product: CASGPGTSYQETQYF.

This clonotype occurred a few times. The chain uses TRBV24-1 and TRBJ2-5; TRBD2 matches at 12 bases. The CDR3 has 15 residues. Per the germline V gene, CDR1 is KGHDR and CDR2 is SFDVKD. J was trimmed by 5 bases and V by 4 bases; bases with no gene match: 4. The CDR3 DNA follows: TGTGCCACCAGTGACCCGACTAGCGGGAGCGAGACCCAGTACTTC. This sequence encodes CATSDPTSGSETQYF.

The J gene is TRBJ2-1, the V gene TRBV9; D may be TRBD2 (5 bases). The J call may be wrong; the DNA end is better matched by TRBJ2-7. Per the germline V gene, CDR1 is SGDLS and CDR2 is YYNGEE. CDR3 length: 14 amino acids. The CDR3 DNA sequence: TGTGCCAGCAGCGCGAGGGTTAACTCCTACGAGCAGTACTTC. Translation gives CASSARVNSYEQYF.

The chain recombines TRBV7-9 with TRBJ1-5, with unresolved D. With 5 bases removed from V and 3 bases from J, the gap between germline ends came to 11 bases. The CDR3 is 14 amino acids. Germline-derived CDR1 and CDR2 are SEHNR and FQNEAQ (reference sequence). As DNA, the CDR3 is TGTGCCAGCAGCGCGGACGGGAACAATCAGCCCCAGCATTTT. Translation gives CASSADGNNQPQHF.

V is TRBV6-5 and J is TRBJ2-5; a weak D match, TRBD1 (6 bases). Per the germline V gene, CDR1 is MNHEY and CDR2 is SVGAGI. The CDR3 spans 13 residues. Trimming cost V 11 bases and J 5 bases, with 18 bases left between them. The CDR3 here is CAVTGTWEETQYF. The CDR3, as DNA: TGTGCCGTTACGGGGACATGGGAGGAGACCCAGTACTTC.

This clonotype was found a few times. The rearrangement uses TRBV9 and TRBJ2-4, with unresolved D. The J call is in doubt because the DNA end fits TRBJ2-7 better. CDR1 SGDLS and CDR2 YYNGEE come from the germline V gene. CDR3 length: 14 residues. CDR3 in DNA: TGTGCCAGCAGCGTAGCTCAGGAAAACTACGAGCAGTACTTC. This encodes CASSVAQENYEQYF.

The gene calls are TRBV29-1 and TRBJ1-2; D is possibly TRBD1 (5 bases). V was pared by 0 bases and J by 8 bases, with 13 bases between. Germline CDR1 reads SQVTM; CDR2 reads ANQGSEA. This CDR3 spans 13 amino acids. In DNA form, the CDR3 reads TGCAGCGTTGAAGATGGCGGGGGTGAGGGCTACACCTTC. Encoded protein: CSVEDGGGEGYTF.

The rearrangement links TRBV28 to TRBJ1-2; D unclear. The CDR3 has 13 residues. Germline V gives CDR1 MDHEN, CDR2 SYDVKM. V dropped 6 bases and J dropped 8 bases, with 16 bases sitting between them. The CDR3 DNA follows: TGTGCCAGCAGGATCGACACCGCAGGCGGCTACACCTTC. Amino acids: CASRIDTAGGYTF.

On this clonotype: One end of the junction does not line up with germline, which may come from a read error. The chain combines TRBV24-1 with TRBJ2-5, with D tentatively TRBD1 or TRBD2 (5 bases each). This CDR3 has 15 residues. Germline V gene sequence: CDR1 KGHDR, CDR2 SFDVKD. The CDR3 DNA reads TGTGCCACCAGTGACACCGGGACGGAACAAGAGACCCAGTACTTT. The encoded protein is CATSDTGTEQETQYF.